This T cell receptor beta chain was retrieved from a study of blood T cells in healthy people across ages. Alongside a J-beta primer mix, a sample-barcoded 5' primer served in a second PCR lasting about 7 to 12 cycles. MiXCR, run by TCRdb on the 5' RACE reads, gives a single entry per CDR3 protein. Of 630,000 or so distinct CDR3 sequences listed, 32% are singletons. This clonotype was observed many times. From germline, CDR1 is ENHRY and CDR2 SYGVKD. There are 14 residues in the CDR3. With V trimmed by 4 bases and J by 3 bases, 3 bases remained unmatched. The sequence was obtained from an elderly woman in good health. The genes are TRBV10-3 and TRBJ1-2; 9 nucleotides match TRBD1. Sequenced input: blood. The CDR3 sequence: CAISVQGAYYGYTF. CDR3 nucleotide sequence: TGTGCCATCAGTGTACAGGGGGCTTACTATGGCTACACCTTC.